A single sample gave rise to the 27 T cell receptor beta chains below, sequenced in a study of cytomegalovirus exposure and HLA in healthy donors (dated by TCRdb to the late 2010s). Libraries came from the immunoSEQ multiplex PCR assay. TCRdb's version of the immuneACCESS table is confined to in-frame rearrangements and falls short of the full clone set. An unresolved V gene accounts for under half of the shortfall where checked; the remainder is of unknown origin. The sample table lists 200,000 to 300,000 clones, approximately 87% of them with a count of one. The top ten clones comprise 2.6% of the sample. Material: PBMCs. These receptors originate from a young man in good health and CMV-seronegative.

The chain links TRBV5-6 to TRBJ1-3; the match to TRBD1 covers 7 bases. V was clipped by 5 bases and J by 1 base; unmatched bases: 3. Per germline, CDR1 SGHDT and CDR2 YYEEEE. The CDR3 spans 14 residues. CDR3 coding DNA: TGTGCCAGCAGACTGACAGGGTCTGGAAACACCATATATTTT. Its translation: CASRLTGSGNTIYF. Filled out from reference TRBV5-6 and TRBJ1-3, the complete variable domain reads DAGVTQSPTHLIKTRGQQVTLRCSPKSGHDTVSWYQQALGQGPQFIFQYYEEEERQRGNFPDRFSGHQFPNYSSELNVNALLLGDSALYLCASRLTGSGNTIYFGEGSWLTVV.

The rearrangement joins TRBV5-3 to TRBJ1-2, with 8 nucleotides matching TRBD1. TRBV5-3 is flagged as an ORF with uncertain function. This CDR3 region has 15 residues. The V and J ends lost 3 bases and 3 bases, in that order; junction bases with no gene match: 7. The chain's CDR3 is CARSWGTGPYYGYTF. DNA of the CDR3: TGTGCCAGAAGCTGGGGGACAGGACCCTACTATGGCTACACCTTC.

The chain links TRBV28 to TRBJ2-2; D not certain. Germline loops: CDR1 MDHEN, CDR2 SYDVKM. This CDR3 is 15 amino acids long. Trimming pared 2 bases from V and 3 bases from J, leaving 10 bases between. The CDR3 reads CASSLAAADTGELFF. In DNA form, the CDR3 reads TGTGCCAGCAGTTTAGCGGCCGCCGACACCGGGGAGCTGTTTTTT.

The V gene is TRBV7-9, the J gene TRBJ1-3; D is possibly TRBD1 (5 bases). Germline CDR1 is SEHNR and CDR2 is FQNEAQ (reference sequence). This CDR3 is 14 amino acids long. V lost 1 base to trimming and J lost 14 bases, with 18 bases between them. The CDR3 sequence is CASSLERGPWGLYF. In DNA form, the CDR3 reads TGTGCCAGCAGCTTAGAGCGGGGACCCTGGGGACTATATTTT.

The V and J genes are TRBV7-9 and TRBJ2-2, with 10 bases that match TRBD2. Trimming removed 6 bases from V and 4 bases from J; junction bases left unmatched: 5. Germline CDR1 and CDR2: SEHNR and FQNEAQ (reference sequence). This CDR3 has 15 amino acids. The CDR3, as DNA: TGTGCCAGCAGTCCGGCTAGCGGGAGCACCGGGGAGCTGTTTTTT. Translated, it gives CASSPASGSTGELFF.

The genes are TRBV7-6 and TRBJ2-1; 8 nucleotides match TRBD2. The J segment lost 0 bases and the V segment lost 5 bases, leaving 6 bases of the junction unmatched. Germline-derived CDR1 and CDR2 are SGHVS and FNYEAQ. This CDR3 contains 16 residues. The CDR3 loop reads CASSTLSGNSYNEQFF. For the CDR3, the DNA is TGTGCCAGCAGCACCCTTAGCGGGAACTCCTACAATGAGCAGTTCTTC.

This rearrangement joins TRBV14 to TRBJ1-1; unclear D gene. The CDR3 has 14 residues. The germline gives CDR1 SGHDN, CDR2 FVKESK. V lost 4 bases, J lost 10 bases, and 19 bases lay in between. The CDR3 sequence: CASSLVNMGSRAFF. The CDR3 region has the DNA TGTGCCAGCAGCCTCGTAAATATGGGGAGTAGAGCTTTCTTT.

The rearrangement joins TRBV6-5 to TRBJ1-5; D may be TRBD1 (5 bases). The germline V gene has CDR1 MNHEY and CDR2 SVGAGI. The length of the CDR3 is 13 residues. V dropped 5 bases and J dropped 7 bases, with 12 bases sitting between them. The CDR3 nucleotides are TGTGCCAGCAGTACTCGACAGTTCCAGCCCCAGCATTTT. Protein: CASSTRQFQPQHF.

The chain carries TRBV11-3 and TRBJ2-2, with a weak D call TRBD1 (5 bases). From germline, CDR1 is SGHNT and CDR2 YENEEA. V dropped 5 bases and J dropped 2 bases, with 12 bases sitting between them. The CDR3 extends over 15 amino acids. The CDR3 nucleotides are TGTGCCAGCAGCAAGGGCCAGGGCAACACCGGGGAGCTGTTTTTT. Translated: CASSKGQGNTGELFF.

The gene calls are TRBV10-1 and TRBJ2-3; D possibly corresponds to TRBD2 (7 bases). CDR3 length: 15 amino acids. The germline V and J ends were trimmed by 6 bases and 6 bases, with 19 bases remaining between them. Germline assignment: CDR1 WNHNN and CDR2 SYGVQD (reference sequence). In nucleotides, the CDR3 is TGCGCCAGCAGCCAGGGGTCGGGGGGATCGGATACGCAGTATTTT. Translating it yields CASSQGSGGSDTQYF.

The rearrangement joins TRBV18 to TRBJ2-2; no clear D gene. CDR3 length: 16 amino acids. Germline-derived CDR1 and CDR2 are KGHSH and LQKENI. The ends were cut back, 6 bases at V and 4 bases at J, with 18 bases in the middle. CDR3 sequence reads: CASSLTSPSGTGELFF. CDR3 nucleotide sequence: TGTGCCAGCTCGTTAACTTCCCCCTCGGGCACCGGGGAGCTGTTTTTT. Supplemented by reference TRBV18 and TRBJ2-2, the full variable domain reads NAGVMQNPRHLVRRRGQEARLRCSPMKGHSHVYWYRQLPEEGLKFMVYLQKENIIDESGMPKERFSAEFPKEGPSILRIQQVVRGDSAAYFCASSLTSPSGTGELFFGEGSRLTVL.

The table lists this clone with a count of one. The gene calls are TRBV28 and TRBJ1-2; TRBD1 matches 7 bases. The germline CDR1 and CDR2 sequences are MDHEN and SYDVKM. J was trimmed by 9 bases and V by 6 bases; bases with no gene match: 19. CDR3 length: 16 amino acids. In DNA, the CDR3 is TGTGCCAGCAGCTTGTTTACCGGGACAGAGATAATCAGCTACACCTTC. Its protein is CASSLFTGTEIISYTF.

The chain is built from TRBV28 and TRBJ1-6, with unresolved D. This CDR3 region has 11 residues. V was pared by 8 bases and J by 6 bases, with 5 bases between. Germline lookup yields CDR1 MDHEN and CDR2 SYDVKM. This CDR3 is CASSGNSPLHF. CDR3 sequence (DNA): TGTGCCAGCTCGGGTAATTCACCCCTCCACTTT.

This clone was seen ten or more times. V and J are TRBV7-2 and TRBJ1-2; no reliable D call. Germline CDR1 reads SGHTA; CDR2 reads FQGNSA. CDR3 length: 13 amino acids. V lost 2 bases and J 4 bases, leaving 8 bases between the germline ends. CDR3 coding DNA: TGTGCCAGCAGCTTAAGCGGCCTCTATGGCTACACCTTC. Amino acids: CASSLSGLYGYTF.

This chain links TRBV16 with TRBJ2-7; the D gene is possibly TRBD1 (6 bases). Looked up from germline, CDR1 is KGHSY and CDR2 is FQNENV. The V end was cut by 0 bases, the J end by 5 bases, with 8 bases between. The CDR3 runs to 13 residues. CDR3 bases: TGTGCCAGCAGCCAATCCCACAGGGACGAGCAGTACTTC. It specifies CASSQSHRDEQYF.

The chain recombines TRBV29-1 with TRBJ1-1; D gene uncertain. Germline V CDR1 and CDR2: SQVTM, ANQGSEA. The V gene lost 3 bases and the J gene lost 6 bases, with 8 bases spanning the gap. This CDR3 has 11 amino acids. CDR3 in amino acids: CSVDWQSEAFF. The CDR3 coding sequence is TGCAGCGTTGATTGGCAGTCTGAAGCTTTCTTT.

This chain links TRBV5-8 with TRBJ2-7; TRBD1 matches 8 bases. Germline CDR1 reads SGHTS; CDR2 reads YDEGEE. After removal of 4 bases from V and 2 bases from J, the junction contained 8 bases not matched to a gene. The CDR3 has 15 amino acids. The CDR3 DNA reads TGTGCCAGCAGCCCGTGGACAGGGAGGACCTACGAGCAGTACTTC. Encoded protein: CASSPWTGRTYEQYF.

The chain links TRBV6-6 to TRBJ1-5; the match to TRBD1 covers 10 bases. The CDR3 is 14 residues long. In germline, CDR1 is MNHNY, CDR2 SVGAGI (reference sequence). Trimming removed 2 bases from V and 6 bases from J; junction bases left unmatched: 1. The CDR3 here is CASSYGQGGQPQHF. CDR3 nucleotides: TGTGCCAGCAGTTACGGACAGGGGGGTCAGCCCCAGCATTTT.

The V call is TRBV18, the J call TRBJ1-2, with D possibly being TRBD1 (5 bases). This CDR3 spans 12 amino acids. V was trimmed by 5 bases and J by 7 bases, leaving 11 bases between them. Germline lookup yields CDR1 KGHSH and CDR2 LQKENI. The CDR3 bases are TGTGCCAGCTCAAAAGGGGAGGCTGGCTACACCTTC. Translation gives CASSKGEAGYTF.

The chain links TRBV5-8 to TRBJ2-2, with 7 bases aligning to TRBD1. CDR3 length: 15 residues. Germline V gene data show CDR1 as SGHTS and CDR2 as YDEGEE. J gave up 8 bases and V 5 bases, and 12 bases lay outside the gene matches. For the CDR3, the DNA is TGTGCCAGCAGTTTTACAGGGGCCCTGACAGGGGAGCTGTTTTTT. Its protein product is CASSFTGALTGELFF.

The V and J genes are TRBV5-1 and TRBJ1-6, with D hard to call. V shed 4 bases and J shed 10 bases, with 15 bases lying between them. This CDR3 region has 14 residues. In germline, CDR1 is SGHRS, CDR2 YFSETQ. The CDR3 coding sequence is TGCGCCAGCAGCCTTGGGGAGGGAGGGTCACCCCTCCACTTT. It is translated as CASSLGEGGSPLHF.

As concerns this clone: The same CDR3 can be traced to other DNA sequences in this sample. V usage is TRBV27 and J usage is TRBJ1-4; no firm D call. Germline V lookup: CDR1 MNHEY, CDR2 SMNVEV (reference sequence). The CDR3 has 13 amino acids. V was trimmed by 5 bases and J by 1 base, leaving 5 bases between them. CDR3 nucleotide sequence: TGTGCCAGCAGTCCCTTAACTAATGAAAAACTGTTTTTT. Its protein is CASSPLTNEKLFF.

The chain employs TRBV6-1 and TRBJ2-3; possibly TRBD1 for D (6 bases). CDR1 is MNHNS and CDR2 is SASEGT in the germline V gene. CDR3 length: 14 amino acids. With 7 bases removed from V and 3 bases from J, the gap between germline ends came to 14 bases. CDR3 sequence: CASTQGAATDTQYF. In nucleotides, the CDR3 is TGTGCCAGCACACAGGGAGCGGCTACAGATACGCAGTATTTT.

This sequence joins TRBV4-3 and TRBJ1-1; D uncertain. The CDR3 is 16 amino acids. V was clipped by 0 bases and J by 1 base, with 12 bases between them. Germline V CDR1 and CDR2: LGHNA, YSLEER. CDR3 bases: TGCGCCAGCAGCCAAGACCCCAGGCTCCAGAACACTGAAGCTTTCTTT. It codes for CASSQDPRLQNTEAFF.

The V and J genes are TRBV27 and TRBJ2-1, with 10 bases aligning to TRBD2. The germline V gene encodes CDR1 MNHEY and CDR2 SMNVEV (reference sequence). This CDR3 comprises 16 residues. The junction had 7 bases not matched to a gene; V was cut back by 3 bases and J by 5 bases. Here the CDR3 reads CASSLSGTSANNEQFF. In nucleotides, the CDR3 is TGTGCCAGCAGTTTGTCCGGGACTAGCGCCAACAATGAGCAGTTCTTC.

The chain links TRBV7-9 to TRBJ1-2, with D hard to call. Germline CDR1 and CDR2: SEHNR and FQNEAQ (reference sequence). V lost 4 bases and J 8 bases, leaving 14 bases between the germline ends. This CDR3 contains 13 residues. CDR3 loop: CASSSASFGGYTF. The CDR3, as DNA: TGTGCCAGCAGCTCCGCCTCCTTCGGGGGCTACACCTTC.

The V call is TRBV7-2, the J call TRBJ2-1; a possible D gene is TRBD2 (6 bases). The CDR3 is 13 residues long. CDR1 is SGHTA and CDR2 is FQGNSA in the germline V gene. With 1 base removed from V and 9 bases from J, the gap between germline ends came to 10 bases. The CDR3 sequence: CASSLGLVSEQFF. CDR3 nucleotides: TGTGCCAGCAGCTTAGGACTAGTTAGTGAGCAGTTCTTC. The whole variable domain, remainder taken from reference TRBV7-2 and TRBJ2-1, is GAGVSQSPSNKVTEKGKDVELRCDPISGHTALYWYRQSLGQGLEFLIYFQGNSAPDKSGLPSDRFSAERTGGSVSTLTIQRTQQEDSAVYLCASSLGLVSEQFFGPGTRLTVL.